Each of the 28 T cell receptor beta chains below was sequenced from the same sample in a study of blood T cell repertoires in COVID-19. The repertoire was sequenced with immunoSEQ multiplex PCR; TCRdb's copy has only in-frame clones and lacks some. The table records about 290,000 clones, around four fifths of them present only once. The sample consisted of peripheral blood. The source is a woman aged 50 to 60 with active or convalescent COVID-19.

This chain links TRBV27 with TRBJ2-1; perhaps TRBD1 as D (5 bases). V lost 5 bases and J 7 bases, leaving 15 bases between the germline ends. CDR3 length: 14 amino acids. Germline assignment: CDR1 MNHEY and CDR2 SMNVEV (reference sequence). CDR3 sequence (DNA): TGTGCCAGCAGTATTACAGGTGGAAGTAATGAGCAGTTCTTC. Translation: CASSITGGSNEQFF.

The chain joins TRBV15 to TRBJ1-1, with D possibly matching TRBD1 (6 bases). This CDR3 comprises 16 residues. Looked up from germline, CDR1 is LNHNV and CDR2 is YYDKDF (reference sequence). Trimming removed 1 base from V and 4 bases from J, with 16 bases in between. The CDR3 region has the DNA TGTGCCACCAGCAGAGGATCACGGGACACCCTCACTGAAGCTTTCTTT. This encodes CATSRGSRDTLTEAFF.

The chain joins TRBV5-1 to TRBJ2-3; TRBD2 agrees at 11 bases. Germline trimming cut 4 bases from V and 1 base from J; bases unmatched to any gene: 5. The CDR3 is 16 residues long. CDR1 SGHRS and CDR2 YFSETQ come from the germline V gene. This CDR3 is CASSPGLAVGTDTQYF. In DNA, the CDR3 is TGCGCCAGCAGCCCGGGACTAGCGGTGGGCACAGATACGCAGTATTTT.

The chain combines TRBV25-1 with TRBJ2-2; TRBD1 is a possible D gene (5 bases). Germline lookup yields CDR1 MGHDK and CDR2 SYGVNS. The CDR3 totals 15 residues. Trimming pared 2 bases from V and 2 bases from J, leaving 9 bases between. CDR3 in amino acids: CASSETTANTGELFF. The CDR3 DNA follows: TGTGCCAGCAGTGAAACGACAGCTAACACCGGGGAGCTGTTTTTT. The variable domain in full, completed from reference TRBV25-1 and TRBJ2-2, reads EADIYQTPRYLVIGTGKKITLECSQTMGHDKMYWYQQDPGMELHLIHYSYGVNSTEKGDLSSESTVSRIRTEHFPLTLESARPSHTSQYLCASSETTANTGELFFGEGSRLTVL.

This chain uses TRBV9 with TRBJ2-3, with D unclear. The V and J ends lost 0 bases and 4 bases respectively, with 9 bases between them. Germline CDR1 is SGDLS and CDR2 is YYNGEE. This CDR3 spans 14 amino acids. The CDR3: CASSVVPGADTQYF. CDR3 coding DNA: TGTGCCAGCAGCGTAGTTCCAGGTGCAGATACGCAGTATTTT.

V usage is TRBV29-1 and J usage is TRBJ2-3; possibly TRBD2 for D (5 bases). V dropped 6 bases and J dropped 14 bases, with 18 bases sitting between them. There are 11 residues in the CDR3. Germline V gene lookup returns CDR1 SQVTM and CDR2 ANQGSEA. CDR3 region: CSVATSTVLYF. CDR3 nucleotide sequence: TGCAGCGTCGCAACTAGTACCGTTCTGTATTTT.

The chain combines TRBV2 with TRBJ2-5, with TRBD2 identical over 12 bases. The V gene's germline CDR1 is SNHLY and CDR2 FYNNEI. The CDR3 has 14 residues. J lost 9 bases, V lost 7 bases, and 9 bases had no gene match. This CDR3 reads CASTRWGLAGAQYF. Here the CDR3 DNA reads TGTGCCAGCACCCGGTGGGGACTAGCGGGTGCCCAGTACTTC.

V is TRBV5-5 and J is TRBJ1-1; TRBD1 agrees at 9 bases. This CDR3 is 16 amino acids long. Germline assignment: CDR1 SGHKS and CDR2 YYEKEE (reference sequence). J gave up 3 bases and V 0 bases, and 6 bases lay outside the gene matches. The CDR3 spells CASSLEQGAWYTEAFF. The DNA for the CDR3 is TGTGCCAGCAGCTTGGAACAGGGGGCTTGGTACACTGAAGCTTTCTTT. The variable domain in full, completed from reference TRBV5-5 and TRBJ1-1, reads DAGVTQSPTHLIKTRGQQVTLRCSPISGHKSVSWYQQVLGQGPQFIFQYYEKEERGRGNFPDRFSARQFPNYSSELNVNALLLGDSALYLCASSLEQGAWYTEAFFGQGTRLTVV.

The rearrangement joins TRBV28 to TRBJ2-7, with TRBD1 as a possible D gene (6 bases). The V end lost 2 bases, the J end lost 13 bases, and 15 bases lay between the germline ends. Germline V gene data show CDR1 as MDHEN and CDR2 as SYDVKM. The CDR3 is 12 residues long. CDR3 amino acids: CASSLPRNREYF. In DNA, the CDR3 is TGTGCCAGCAGTTTACCCCGGAACAGGGAATACTTC.

The genes are TRBV19 and TRBJ1-5, with D possibly TRBD1 on 6 matching bases. The V gene's germline CDR1 is LNHDA and CDR2 SQIVND (reference sequence). V lost 3 bases and J 8 bases, leaving 14 bases between the germline ends. The CDR3 extends over 14 amino acids. The CDR3 region has the DNA TGTGCCAGTAGTATGGGGGCAGGGCGGGAGCCCCAGCATTTT. It yields the protein CASSMGAGREPQHF.

The chain combines TRBV28 with TRBJ2-7; D is ambiguous. Germline CDR1 reads MDHEN; CDR2 reads SYDVKM. The CDR3 runs 11 residues. Trimming took off 3 bases at V and 6 bases at J, with 6 bases between the two ends. The CDR3 loop reads CASSFGSEQYF. For the CDR3, the DNA is TGTGCCAGCAGTTTTGGTAGCGAGCAGTACTTC.

J is TRBJ1-3 and V is TRBV5-1, with 8 bases fitting TRBD1. The V segment lost 5 bases and the J segment 4 bases; nucleotides outside the gene matches: 5. The CDR3 covers 14 residues. The germline CDR1 and CDR2 sequences are SGHRS and YFSETQ. CDR3 in amino acids: CASRPGQVGNTIYF. The CDR3 DNA sequence: TGCGCCAGCAGACCGGGACAGGTGGGAAACACCATATATTTT.

This clone was counted a single time. This chain connects TRBV5-1 to TRBJ2-2; 7 bases are shared with TRBD1. Germline CDR1 is SGHRS and CDR2 is YFSETQ. V dropped 1 base and J dropped 3; count of bases not matched to a gene: 6. The CDR3 sequence is 16 residues long. In nucleotides, the CDR3 is TGCGCCAGCAGCTTGCGGCGGCAGGGGGACACCGGGGAGCTGTTTTTT. Translated, it gives CASSLRRQGDTGELFF.

The chain joins TRBV27 to TRBJ2-1, with D maybe TRBD2 (5 bases). The germline CDR1 and CDR2 sequences are MNHEY and SMNVEV (reference sequence). Deletions cut 8 bases from V and 8 bases from J, with 10 bases between. This CDR3 contains 11 residues. CDR3 DNA sequence: TGTGCCAGCGCCGGAGGCCATGAGCAGTTCTTC. As protein: CASAGGHEQFF.

V and J are TRBV6-5 and TRBJ2-2; TRBD2 aligns across 7 bases. The germline V gene encodes CDR1 MNHEY and CDR2 SVGAGI. The J segment lost 3 bases and the V segment lost 6 bases, leaving 7 bases of the junction unmatched. CDR3 length equals 15 residues. CDR3 protein: CASSPRLAHTGELFF. CDR3 nucleotides: TGTGCCAGCAGCCCAAGACTAGCACACACCGGGGAGCTGTTTTTT.

J is TRBJ2-5 and V is TRBV12-3 or TRBV12-4, with a weak D call TRBD2 (5 bases). Trimming left V 5 bases short and J 5 bases short, with 9 bases between. CDR3 length: 12 amino acids. CDR3 amino acids: CASSRRTETQYF. The DNA for the CDR3 is TGTGCCAGCAGTCGGAGGACTGAGACCCAGTACTTC.

The chain is built from TRBV5-5 and TRBJ2-4; D perhaps matches TRBD1 (6 bases). Per the germline V gene, CDR1 is SGHKS and CDR2 is YYEKEE (reference sequence). The CDR3 spans 13 residues. Trimming left V 1 base short and J 8 bases short, with 10 bases between. The CDR3 DNA is TGTGCCAGCAGCTTGACAGGGAGCTACATTCAGTACTTC. Its protein is CASSLTGSYIQYF. Drawing the rest from reference TRBV5-5 and TRBJ2-4, the complete variable domain is DAGVTQSPTHLIKTRGQQVTLRCSPISGHKSVSWYQQVLGQGPQFIFQYYEKEERGRGNFPDRFSARQFPNYSSELNVNALLLGDSALYLCASSLTGSYIQYFGAGTRLSVL.

This clone has just a few counts. The V and J genes are TRBV7-9 and TRBJ2-7, with D possibly matching TRBD1 (6 bases). CDR1 SEHNR and CDR2 FQNEAQ come from the germline V gene (reference sequence). V shed 2 bases and J shed 2 bases, with 13 bases lying between them. There are 15 residues in the CDR3. The CDR3 region is CASSLFEDSTYEQYF. The CDR3, as DNA: TGTGCCAGCAGCTTATTTGAGGACAGCACCTACGAGCAGTACTTC.

This chain links TRBV21-1 with TRBJ1-1; the D call of TRBD1 is as the table states it, not checked on the DNA. TRBV21-1 is described as a pseudogene. This CDR3 region has 15 residues. CDR3 bases: TGTGCCAGCAGCAAAATAGGGGGCGCGGGCACTGAAGCTTTCTTT. This encodes CASSKIGGAGTEAFF.

The V and J genes are TRBV5-6 and TRBJ1-6, with D unclear. The CDR3 spans 14 residues. With 0 bases removed from V and 9 bases from J, the gap between germline ends came to 10 bases. Germline loops: CDR1 SGHDT, CDR2 YYEEEE. This chain's CDR3 is CASSLGGSISPLHF. CDR3 coding DNA: TGTGCCAGCAGCTTGGGCGGGTCAATTTCACCCCTCCACTTT. Combining the CDR3 with reference TRBV5-6 and TRBJ1-6 gives the whole variable domain DAGVTQSPTHLIKTRGQQVTLRCSPKSGHDTVSWYQQALGQGPQFIFQYYEEEERQRGNFPDRFSGHQFPNYSSELNVNALLLGDSALYLCASSLGGSISPLHFGNGTRLTVT.

This clone was detected only a few times. V gene TRBV19 combines with J gene TRBJ2-1; 11 bases are shared with TRBD2. The CDR3 has 16 residues. CDR1 and CDR2 (germline): LNHDA, SQIVND (reference sequence). The J segment lost 1 base and the V segment lost 7 bases, leaving 6 bases of the junction unmatched. For the CDR3, the DNA is TGTGCCAGTACTCCTTCTAGCGGGAGGTCCTACAATGAGCAGTTCTTC. This encodes CASTPSSGRSYNEQFF.

The chain links TRBV5-6 to TRBJ1-5; D ambiguous. The CDR3 extends over 14 amino acids. Germline V CDR1 and CDR2: SGHDT, YYEEEE. The V end lost 4 bases, the J end lost 2 bases, and 10 bases lay between the germline ends. The CDR3 is CASSLVEGNQPQHF. In DNA, the CDR3 is TGTGCCAGCAGCCTAGTCGAGGGCAATCAGCCCCAGCATTTT. The full variable domain, with the rest looked up from reference TRBV5-6 and TRBJ1-5, is DAGVTQSPTHLIKTRGQQVTLRCSPKSGHDTVSWYQQALGQGPQFIFQYYEEEERQRGNFPDRFSGHQFPNYSSELNVNALLLGDSALYLCASSLVEGNQPQHFGDGTRLSIL.

The chain uses TRBV6-5 and TRBJ2-7; 8 bases line up with TRBD2. V trimming: 4 bases; J trimming: 3 bases; junction bases outside the gene matches: 11. This CDR3 contains 16 residues. Germline values: CDR1 MNHEY, CDR2 SVGAGI. DNA of the CDR3: TGTGCCAGCAGTTCCCGTAGCCCGGGAGGGCTCTACGAGCAGTACTTC. Protein: CASSSRSPGGLYEQYF.

The V gene is TRBV7-2, the J gene TRBJ2-2; TRBD2 aligns across 9 bases. V lost 3 bases to trimming and J lost 7 bases; unmatched junction nucleotides: 12. Germline loops: CDR1 SGHTA, CDR2 FQGNSA. There are 17 residues in the CDR3. DNA of the CDR3: TGTGCCAGCAGCTTGCCGAGGGTAGCGGGAGTGCTCGGGGAGCTGTTTTTT. Protein product: CASSLPRVAGVLGELFF. Supplemented by reference TRBV7-2 and TRBJ2-2, the full variable domain reads GAGVSQSPSNKVTEKGKDVELRCDPISGHTALYWYRQSLGQGLEFLIYFQGNSAPDKSGLPSDRFSAERTGGSVSTLTIQRTQQEDSAVYLCASSLPRVAGVLGELFFGEGSRLTVL.

The V call is TRBV3-1 (or the pseudogene TRBV3-2), the J call TRBJ2-5, with a possible D match to TRBD2 (6 bases). Looked up from germline, CDR1 is LGHDT and CDR2 is YNNKEL (reference sequence). Between the trimmed V and J ends, which lost 6 bases and 1 base, there was a span of 12 bases. The length of the CDR3 is 14 residues. This chain's CDR3 is CASRPMGGQETQYF. The DNA of the CDR3 is TGTGCCAGCAGGCCAATGGGGGGCCAAGAGACCCAGTACTTC.

V is TRBV2 and J is TRBJ2-7; D ambiguous. With the DNA end fitting TRBJ2-1 better, the J assignment may be wrong. Germline loops: CDR1 SNHLY, CDR2 FYNNEI. This CDR3 contains 12 residues. CDR3 sequence reads: CASSGSARVQFF. In nucleotides, the CDR3 is TGTGCCAGCAGTGGGTCCGCCCGGGTCCAGTTCTTC.

The chain uses TRBV2 and TRBJ1-5, with D perhaps matching TRBD1 (6 bases). The CDR3 runs to 14 residues. The V end was cut by 4 bases, the J end by 5 bases, with 12 bases between. Germline V gene sequence: CDR1 SNHLY, CDR2 FYNNEI. The DNA of the CDR3 is TGTGCCAGCAGTGGTAGGGGGATAGATCAGCCCCAGCATTTT. The encoded protein is CASSGRGIDQPQHF.

This clone was observed a handful of times. The chain joins TRBV7-9 to TRBJ2-1; 10 bases are shared with TRBD2. This CDR3 spans 17 amino acids. Germline values: CDR1 SEHNR, CDR2 FQNEAQ (reference sequence). Germline trimming cut 3 bases from V and 4 bases from J; bases unmatched to any gene: 9. CDR3 protein: CASSFPSGSGIYNEQFF. The DNA for the CDR3 is TGTGCCAGCAGCTTCCCTAGCGGGAGCGGTATTTACAATGAGCAGTTCTTC.